This TCR beta chain stems from a study of blood T cell repertoires in COVID-19 (dated by TCRdb to the early 2020s). With regard to the full study: The collaborator samples originated in the United States, Italy and Spain and spanned the acute and convalescent phases of COVID-19. The dataset comprised deeply sampled blood TCRbeta repertoires from subjects exposed to, actively infected with, or recovered from COVID-19. The repertoires were released in a freely available public database meant as a resource for research on the immune response to SARS-CoV-2. The samples were drawn from two sources: the first 160 participants of the ongoing ImmuneRACE study, and over 950 subjects contributed by 6 global collaborators. HLA class I and class II types, where available, came from metadata supplied by the sample provider rather than from assay-based typing. Sample metadata almost always included a de-identified subject ID, COVID-19 status, age in years and sex. The prospective study material was composed of cDNA or gDNA derived from T cells, B-cell-depleted T cells, or PBMCs. Study-wide conclusions, independent of this receptor: Clinical and demographic metadata were provided uncurated, with the amount varying by source and participant.

The V and J ends are trimmed by 6 bases and 6 bases, leaving 12 bases between them. The germline V gene (reference sequence) yields WNHNN for CDR1 and SYGVQD for CDR2. From its cysteine to its phenylalanine, the CDR3 spans 12 amino acids. The retained sequence is limited to the CDR3, 36 bases, with the frame set at the first base. Regarding this clone: Its binding antigen is unknown. No clone much larger than this one lies a single base away; base qualities are absent.

TCRbeta CDR3 regions were amplified from genomic DNA by means of the immunoSEQ Assay, a bias-controlled multiplex PCR. The original methods were these. The number of nucleated cells in each sample was estimated by amplification of reference gene primers within the assay. Sequence reads were collapsed and filtered to measure the absolute abundance of every unique TCRbeta CDR3 rearrangement. For each sample, productive Simpson clonality was calculated as the square root of Simpson's diversity index over productive rearrangements. TCRdb re-hosts the immuneACCESS table, in-frame sequences only. Its copies lack some clones; in the studies checked, an unresolved V gene accounts for under half of them, and the cause for the rest is not known. The V and J calls and clone size are taken from that table; D and trimming were inferred from the DNA. Across this sample there are 52,000 or so clones, with 90% seen only once. The ten largest make up 3% to 3.5% of the sample.

Whole blood was collected in K2EDTA tubes by collaborating institutions according to the institutions' own protocols. For TCRbeta analysis, collaborators shipped samples in one of three forms: frozen whole blood, isolated PBMCs, or DNA extracted from either of those sample types. This receptor was obtained from a human donor in a cohort sampled during active COVID-19. The specimen sequenced was peripheral blood. The rearrangement joined TRBV10-1 to TRBJ2-7, with a weak D call of TRBD1 (5 bases match). This receptor carries the CDR3 CASRDNFGEQYF. In nucleotides, the sequence is TGCGCCAGCAGGGACAATTTCGGCGAGCAGTACTTC.